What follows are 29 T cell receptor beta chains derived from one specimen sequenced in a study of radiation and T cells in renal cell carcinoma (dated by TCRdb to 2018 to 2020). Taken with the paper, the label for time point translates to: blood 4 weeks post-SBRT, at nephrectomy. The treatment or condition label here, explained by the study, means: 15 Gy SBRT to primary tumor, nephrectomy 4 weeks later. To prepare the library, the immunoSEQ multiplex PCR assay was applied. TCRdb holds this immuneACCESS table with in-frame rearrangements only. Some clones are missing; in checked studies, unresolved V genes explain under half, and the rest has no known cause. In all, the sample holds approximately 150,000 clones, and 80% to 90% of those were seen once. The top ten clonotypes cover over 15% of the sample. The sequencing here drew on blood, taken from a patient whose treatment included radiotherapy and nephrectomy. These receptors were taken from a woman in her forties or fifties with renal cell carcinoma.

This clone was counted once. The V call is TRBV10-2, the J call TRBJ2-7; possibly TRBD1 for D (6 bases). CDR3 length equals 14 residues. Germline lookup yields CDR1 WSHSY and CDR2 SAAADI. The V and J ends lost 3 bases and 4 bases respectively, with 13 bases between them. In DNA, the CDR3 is TGCGCCAGCAGTGAATACAGGGAGTTGTACGAGCAGTACTTC. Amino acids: CASSEYRELYEQYF.

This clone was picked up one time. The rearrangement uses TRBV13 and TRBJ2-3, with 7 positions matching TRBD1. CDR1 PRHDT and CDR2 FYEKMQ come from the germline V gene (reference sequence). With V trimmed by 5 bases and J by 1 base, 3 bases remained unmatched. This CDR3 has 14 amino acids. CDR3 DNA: TGTGCCAGCAGCCCCGACAGGGGCACAGATACGCAGTATTTT. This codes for CASSPDRGTDTQYF.

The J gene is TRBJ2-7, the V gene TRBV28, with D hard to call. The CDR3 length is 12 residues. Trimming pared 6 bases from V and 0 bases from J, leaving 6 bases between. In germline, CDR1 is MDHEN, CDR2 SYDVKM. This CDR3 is CASRGSSYEQYF. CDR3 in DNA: TGTGCCAGCAGGGGAAGCTCCTACGAGCAGTACTTC.

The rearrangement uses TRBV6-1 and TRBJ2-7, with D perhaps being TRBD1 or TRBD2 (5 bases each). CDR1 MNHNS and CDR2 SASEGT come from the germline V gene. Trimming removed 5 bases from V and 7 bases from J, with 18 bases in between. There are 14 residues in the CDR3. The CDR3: CASSPGAHRAEQYF. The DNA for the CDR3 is TGTGCCAGCAGTCCCGGGGCCCATCGAGCTGAGCAGTACTTC.

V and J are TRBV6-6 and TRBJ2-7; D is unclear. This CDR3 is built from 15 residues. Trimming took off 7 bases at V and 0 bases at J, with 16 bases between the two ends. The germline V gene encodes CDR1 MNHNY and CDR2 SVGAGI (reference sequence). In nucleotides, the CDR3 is TGTGCCAGCAAATTCGGCGAGCGAAGCTCCTACGAGCAGTACTTC. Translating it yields CASKFGERSSYEQYF.

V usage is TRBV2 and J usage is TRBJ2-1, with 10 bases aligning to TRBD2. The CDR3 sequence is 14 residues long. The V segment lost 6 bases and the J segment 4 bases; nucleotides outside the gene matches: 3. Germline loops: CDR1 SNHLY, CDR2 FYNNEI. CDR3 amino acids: CASSKLAGYNEQFF. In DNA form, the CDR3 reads TGTGCCAGCAGCAAACTAGCGGGGTACAATGAGCAGTTCTTC.

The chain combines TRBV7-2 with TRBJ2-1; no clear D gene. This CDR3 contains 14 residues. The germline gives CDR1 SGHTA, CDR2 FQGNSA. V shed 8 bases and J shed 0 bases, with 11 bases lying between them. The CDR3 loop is CASVTGLSYNEQFF. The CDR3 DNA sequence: TGTGCCAGCGTTACGGGCCTCTCCTACAATGAGCAGTTCTTC.

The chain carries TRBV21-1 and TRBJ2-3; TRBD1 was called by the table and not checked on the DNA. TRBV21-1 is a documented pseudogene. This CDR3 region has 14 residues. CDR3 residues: CASSKVGSTDTQYF. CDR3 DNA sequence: TGTGCCAGCAGCAAAGTGGGCAGCACAGATACGCAGTATTTT.

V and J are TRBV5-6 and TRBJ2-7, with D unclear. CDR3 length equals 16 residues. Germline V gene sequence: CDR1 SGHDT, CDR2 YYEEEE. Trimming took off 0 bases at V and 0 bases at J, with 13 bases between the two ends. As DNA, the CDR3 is TGTGCCAGCAGCTTGGATCCCGCTTCCACCTCCTACGAGCAGTACTTC. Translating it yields CASSLDPASTSYEQYF.

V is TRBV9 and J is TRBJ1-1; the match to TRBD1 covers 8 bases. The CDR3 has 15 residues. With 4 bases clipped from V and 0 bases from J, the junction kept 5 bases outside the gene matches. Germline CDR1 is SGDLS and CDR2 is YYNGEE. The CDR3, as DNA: TGTGCCAGCAGCCCCAGACAGGGGCTGAACACTGAAGCTTTCTTT. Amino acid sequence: CASSPRQGLNTEAFF.

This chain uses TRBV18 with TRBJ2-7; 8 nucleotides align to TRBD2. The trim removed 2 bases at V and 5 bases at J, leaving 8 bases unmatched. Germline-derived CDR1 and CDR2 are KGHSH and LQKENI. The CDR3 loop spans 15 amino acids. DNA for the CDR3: TGTGCCAGCTCACCAACACCGGGACTAGAGGACGAGCAGTACTTC. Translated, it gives CASSPTPGLEDEQYF. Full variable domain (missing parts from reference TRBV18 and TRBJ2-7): NAGVMQNPRHLVRRRGQEARLRCSPMKGHSHVYWYRQLPEEGLKFMVYLQKENIIDESGMPKERFSAEFPKEGPSILRIQQVVRGDSAAYFCASSPTPGLEDEQYFGPGTRLTVT.

The CDR3 DNA is TGTGCCAGCAGCGCCCGACAGGGTTTCTCTGGAAACACCATATATTTT. This translates into CASSARQGFSGNTIYF. The rearrangement uses TRBV7-2 and TRBJ1-3; 7 bases fit TRBD1. CDR3 length equals 16 residues. J was trimmed by 0 bases and V by 5 bases; bases with no gene match: 7. Per germline, CDR1 SGHTA and CDR2 FQGNSA.

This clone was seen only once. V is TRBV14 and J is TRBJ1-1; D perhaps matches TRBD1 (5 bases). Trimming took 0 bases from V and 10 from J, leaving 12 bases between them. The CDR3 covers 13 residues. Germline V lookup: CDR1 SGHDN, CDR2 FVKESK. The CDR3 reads CASSQEAGLRAFF. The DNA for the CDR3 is TGTGCCAGCAGCCAAGAGGCGGGGCTGCGAGCTTTCTTT. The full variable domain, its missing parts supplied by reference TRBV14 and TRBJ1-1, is EAGVTQFPSHSVIEKGQTVTLRCDPISGHDNLYWYRRVMGKEIKFLLHFVKESKQDESGMPNNRFLAERTGGTYSTLKVQPAELEDSGVYFCASSQEAGLRAFFGQGTRLTVV.

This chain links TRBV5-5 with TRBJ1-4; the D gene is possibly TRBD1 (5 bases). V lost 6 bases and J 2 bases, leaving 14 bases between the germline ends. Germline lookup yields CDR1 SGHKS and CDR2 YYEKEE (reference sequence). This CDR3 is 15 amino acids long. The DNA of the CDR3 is TGTGCCAGCACTCTCTATTGGGGGACTAATGAAAAACTGTTTTTT. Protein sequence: CASTLYWGTNEKLFF.

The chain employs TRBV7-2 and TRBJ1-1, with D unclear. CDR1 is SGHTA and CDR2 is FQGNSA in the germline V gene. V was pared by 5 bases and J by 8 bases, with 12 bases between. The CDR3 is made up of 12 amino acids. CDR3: CASSRSDREAFF. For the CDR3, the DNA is TGTGCCAGCAGCCGCTCGGATAGGGAAGCTTTCTTT.

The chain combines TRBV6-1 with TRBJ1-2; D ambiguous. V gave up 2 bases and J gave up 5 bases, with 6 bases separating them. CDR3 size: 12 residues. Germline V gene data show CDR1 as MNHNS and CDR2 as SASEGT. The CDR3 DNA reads TGTGCCAGCAGTGAAAGCCCTTATGGCTACACCTTC. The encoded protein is CASSESPYGYTF.

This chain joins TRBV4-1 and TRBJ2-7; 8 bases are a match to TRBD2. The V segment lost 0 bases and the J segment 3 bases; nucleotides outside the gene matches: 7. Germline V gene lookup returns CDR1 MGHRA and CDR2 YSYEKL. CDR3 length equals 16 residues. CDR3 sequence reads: CASSQDRTSKRYEQYF. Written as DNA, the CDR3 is TGCGCCAGCAGCCAAGATAGGACTAGCAAACGCTACGAGCAGTACTTC.

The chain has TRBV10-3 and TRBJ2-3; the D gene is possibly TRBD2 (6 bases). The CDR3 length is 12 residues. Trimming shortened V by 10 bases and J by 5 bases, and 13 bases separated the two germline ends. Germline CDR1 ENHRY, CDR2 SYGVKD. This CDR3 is CATAGGRDTQYF. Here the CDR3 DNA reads TGTGCCACCGCTGGGGGGAGAGATACGCAGTATTTT.

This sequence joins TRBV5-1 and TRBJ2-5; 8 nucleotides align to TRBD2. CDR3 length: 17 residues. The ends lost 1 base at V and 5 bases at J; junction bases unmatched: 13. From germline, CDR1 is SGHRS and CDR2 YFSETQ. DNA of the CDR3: TGCGCCAGCAGCTTGACCTCGGCGGGGGGTCTGGGGGAGACCCAGTACTTC. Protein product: CASSLTSAGGLGETQYF.

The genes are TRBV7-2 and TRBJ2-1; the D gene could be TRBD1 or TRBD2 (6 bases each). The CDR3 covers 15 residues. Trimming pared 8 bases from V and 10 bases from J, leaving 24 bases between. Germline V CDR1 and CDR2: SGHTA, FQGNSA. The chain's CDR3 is CASAGGGLARGEQFF. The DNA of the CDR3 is TGTGCCAGCGCGGGCGGAGGCCTAGCGAGGGGGGAGCAGTTCTTC.

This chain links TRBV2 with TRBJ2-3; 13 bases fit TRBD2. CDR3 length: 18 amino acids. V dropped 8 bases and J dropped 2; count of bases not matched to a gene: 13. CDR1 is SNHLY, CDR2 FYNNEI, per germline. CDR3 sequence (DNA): TGTGCCAGCGAAATGGGGACTAGCGGGACTACTTACACAGATACGCAGTATTTT. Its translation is CASEMGTSGTTYTDTQYF.

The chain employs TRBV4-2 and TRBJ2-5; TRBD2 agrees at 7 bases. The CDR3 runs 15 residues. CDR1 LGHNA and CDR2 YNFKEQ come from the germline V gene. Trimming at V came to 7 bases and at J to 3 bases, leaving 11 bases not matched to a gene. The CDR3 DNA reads TGTGCCAGCACCTCTAGTGGGAGGGGAGAAGAGACCCAGTACTTC. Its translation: CASTSSGRGEETQYF.

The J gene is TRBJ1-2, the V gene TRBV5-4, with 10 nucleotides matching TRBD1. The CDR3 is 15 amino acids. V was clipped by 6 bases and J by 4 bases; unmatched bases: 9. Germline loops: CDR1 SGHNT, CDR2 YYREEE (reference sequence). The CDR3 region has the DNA TGTGCCAGCAACCCGACAGGGGGCGCGTTCTATGGCTACACCTTC. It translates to CASNPTGGAFYGYTF.

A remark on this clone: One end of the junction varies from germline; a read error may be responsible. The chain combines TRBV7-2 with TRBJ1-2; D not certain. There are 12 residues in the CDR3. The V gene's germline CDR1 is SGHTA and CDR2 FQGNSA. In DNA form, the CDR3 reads TGTGCCAGCAGCTTAGAGTCGGTCAAACCAAGCTTC. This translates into CASSLESVKPSF.

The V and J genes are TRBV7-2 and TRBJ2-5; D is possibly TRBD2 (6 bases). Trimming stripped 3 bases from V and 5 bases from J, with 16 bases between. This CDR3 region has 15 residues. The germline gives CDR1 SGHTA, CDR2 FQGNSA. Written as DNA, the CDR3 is TGTGCCAGCAGCTTGTTGCGGGGAGCCTGGGAGACCCAGTACTTC. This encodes CASSLLRGAWETQYF.

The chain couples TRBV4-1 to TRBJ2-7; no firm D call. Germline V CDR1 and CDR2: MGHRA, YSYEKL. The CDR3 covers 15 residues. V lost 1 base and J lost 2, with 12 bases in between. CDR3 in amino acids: CASSQGVGFPYEQYF. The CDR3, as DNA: TGCGCCAGCAGCCAAGGCGTAGGGTTTCCCTACGAGCAGTACTTC.

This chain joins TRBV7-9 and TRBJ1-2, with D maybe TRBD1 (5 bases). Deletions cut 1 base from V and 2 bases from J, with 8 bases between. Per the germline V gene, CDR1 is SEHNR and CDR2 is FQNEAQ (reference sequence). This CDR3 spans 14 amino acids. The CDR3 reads CASSLDPGNYGYTF. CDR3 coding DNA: TGTGCCAGCAGCTTAGATCCAGGGAACTATGGCTACACCTTC. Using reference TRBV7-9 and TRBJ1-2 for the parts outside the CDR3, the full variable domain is DTGVSQNPRHKITKRGQNVTFRCDPISEHNRLYWYRQTLGQGPEFLTYFQNEAQLEKSRLLSDRFSAERPKGSFSTLEIQRTEQGDSAMYLCASSLDPGNYGYTFGSGTRLTVV.

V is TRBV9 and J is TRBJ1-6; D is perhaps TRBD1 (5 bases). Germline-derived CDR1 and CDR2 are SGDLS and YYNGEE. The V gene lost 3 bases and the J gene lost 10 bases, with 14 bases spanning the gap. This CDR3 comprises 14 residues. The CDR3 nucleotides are TGTGCCAGCAGCGGAGGGCAAGGGGACTCACCCCTCCACTTT. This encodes CASSGGQGDSPLHF. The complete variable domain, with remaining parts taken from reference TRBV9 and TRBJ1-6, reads DSGVTQTPKHLITATGQRVTLRCSPRSGDLSVYWYQQSLDQGLQFLIQYYNGEERAKGNILERFSAQQFPDLHSELNLSSLELGDSALYFCASSGGQGDSPLHFGNGTRLTVT.

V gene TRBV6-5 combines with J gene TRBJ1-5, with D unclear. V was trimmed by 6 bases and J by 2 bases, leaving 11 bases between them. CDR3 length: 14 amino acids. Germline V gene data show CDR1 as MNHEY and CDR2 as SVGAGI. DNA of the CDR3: TGTGCCAGCAGGGGCACCCTGGGCAATCAGCCCCAGCATTTT. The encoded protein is CASRGTLGNQPQHF.